This TCR beta chain appears in the sequencing data of a study of cytomegalovirus exposure and HLA in healthy donors. Vbeta (60) and Jbeta (13) primers were used in the PCR. TCRdb's copy holds only in-frame clones and misses some; the assay was immunoSEQ multiplex PCR. The table records 160,000 or so clones, almost 80% of them present only once. J lost 7 bases, V lost 5 bases, and 2 bases had no gene match. CDR3 length equals 14 residues. Looked up from germline, CDR1 is MRHNA and CDR2 is SNTAGT. V gene TRBV6-4 combines with J gene TRBJ2-1; 13 bases align to TRBD2. The receptor was derived from a male donor in good health and CMV-seronegative. Material for sequencing was PBMCs. This CDR3 is CASSLGLAGNEQFF. CDR3 in DNA: TGTGCCAGCAGTTTGGGACTAGCGGGAAATGAGCAGTTCTTC.